This note documents a single TCR beta chain sequence. Antigen unknown. This sample is part of a study of post-analysis software for immune sequencing data. Unique-molecular-identifier-tagged TCR beta cDNA libraries were used. Input amounts of 1 to 10 million T cells were used. These gave 500,000 or so cDNA molecules, so each molecule approximated one T cell. TCRdb re-derived calls from the PCR reads in MiXCR, one entry per CDR3 protein. The top ten hold 4% to 5% of the sample, which has about 770,000 distinct CDR3 sequences, 40% to 55% seen once. Study observations and caveats: In patients, 4 to 6 TRBV segments were more frequent than in controls, with TRBV5-6, TRBV5-1 and TRBV20-1 among them. Significantly decreased normalized Chao1 diversity was recorded for multiple sclerosis patients relative to controls.

The germline V gene encodes CDR1 SGHDT and CDR2 YYEEEE. V was pared by 0 bases and J by 7 bases, with 7 bases of the junction left unmatched. This CDR3 is 16 amino acids long. The V gene is TRBV5-6, the J gene TRBJ2-1; 10 bases map to TRBD1. The sequenced sample was blood. This TCR came from a girl aged 10-17 years with multiple sclerosis. CDR3 nucleotide sequence: TGTGCCAGCAGCTTGGGGCCGGGACAGGGGCTTAATGAGCAGTTCTTC. Protein: CASSLGPGQGLNEQFF.